Listed here is a single T cell receptor beta chain. The antigen it recognizes is unknown. The record has no base qualities; no much larger clone is one base away. Germline trimming amounts to 0 bases on V and 10 bases on J, with 5 as the count of junction bases outside the gene matches. CDR1 and CDR2, per the germline V gene (reference sequence), are LNHNV and YYDKDF. Counted from cysteine to phenylalanine, this CDR3 has 14 amino acids. Of all the DNA, just the CDR3 is kept, 42 bases in frame from base 1. This specimen comes from a study of shared clonotypes between healthy human individuals (dated by TCRdb to about 2020). Study-wide context: Three men and two women, aged 18 to 49 years, made up the cohort. For each donor, CD4 naive and CD4 memory were each given three plates, CD8 naive was given two plates, and CD8 memory was given one plate. Blood TCR repertoires of about 5 healthy adults were deeply sequenced to estimate repertoire size and the extent of clonotype sharing between individuals. Libraries were prepared and TCR repertoires were sequenced by different laboratories using diverse techniques, in order to increase sequencing depth and limit assay-specific biases. Leukapheresis yielded between about 0.94 and 9.5 billion PBMCs per donor.

The research as a whole found: Across several donors, about 4.5% of naive CD4, more than 3% of naive CD8, 2% to 2.5% of memory CD4, and roughly 0.41% of memory CD8 clonotypes were shared. Sampling was restricted to blood, and TCR repertoires in tissue are likely to differ from TCR repertoires in blood. Rarefaction of sorted-subset datasets indicated incomplete sequencing despite the large sequencing depth. Based on pairwise subsampling, the degree of clonotype sharing among donors was expected to be affected by sequencing depth. Compared with non-shared clonotypes, the clonotypes found in all four sorted-subset donors had higher generation probabilities. The genetic and exposure-history diversity represented was limited by the small number of donors. Larger estimated clonotype richness was generally found for naive subsets than for memory subsets.

TCR CDR3 regions were amplified from genomic DNA by multiplex PCR using the deep immunoSEQ assay. For each cell subset, the extracted genomic DNA was distributed evenly across all wells of several immunoSEQ 96-well plates, and each plate served as one replicate. For sorted subsets, about 220 ng of genomic DNA, equivalent to 25,000 to 35,000 T cell genomes, went into each replicate PCR. Purified libraries were quantified with a Qubit 3.0 fluorometer, sized on a Bioanalyzer 2100, and re-quantified with the KAPA Library Quantification kit. Each immunoSEQ 96-well plate was sequenced on its own single-read 150-cycle Illumina NextSeq 550 flow cell. Per the source publication's procedure: Because the immunoSEQ output included only junctional sequences and no quality scores, the filtering could not be the same as the filtering used for full-length reads. Sequences were annotated with PyIR, a Python wrapper for IgBLAST v1.9, using IMGT germline references to assign V/J genes and CDR3. Reads were removed for weak V/J assignments (E-value above 1e-6), missing CDR3, stop codons, out-of-frame junctions, or ambiguous translated residues. A V3J clonotype was defined by an identical inferred V gene, J gene, and CDR3 amino acid sequence. The percentage overlap between two repertoires was calculated by dividing the number of shared unique clonotypes by the size of the smaller repertoire. Richness of each repertoire was evaluated using RTK rarefaction, the Chao1 estimator, and Recon v2.1 estimates of unobserved clonotypes. OLGA was used to compute generation probabilities for all TCRbeta clonotypes that the gDNA method yielded from four donors. Here the immuneACCESS table is served through TCRdb, limited to in-frame sequences with V and J called. Missing clones are a known gap in these copies; in checked studies unresolved V genes cover under half, and the rest lacks a known reason. That table furnishes V, J and clone size, whereas the DNA furnished D and trimming. For this sample there are more than 2 million clones; 90% to 95% appear just once. Together, the top ten hold about 1.7% of the sample.

CD8 naive samples were obtained by positive selection for CCR7 among CD45RO-negative cells, yielding a CD45RA+CCR7+ population from which TemRA cells were excluded. Donors were healthy HIV-negative adults with no recently reported acute infections or vaccinations. Every donor was a Caucasian adult residing in Nashville, Tennessee, USA. After blood collection by leukapheresis, PBMCs were isolated using Ficoll-Histopaque density gradient centrifugation and then cryopreserved in the vapor phase of liquid nitrogen. Purity and quantity of every magnetically sorted T cell population were checked by analytical flow cytometry. Each sorted fraction had its genomic DNA isolated and then quantified by UV absorbance on a Nanodrop 2000c.

The TCR was taken from a man aged 18 to 30 in good health. Some clones in this sample may be carry-over from other donors' samples. This chain is built from TRBV15 and TRBJ1-4, and TRBD1 aligns with 7 junction nucleotides. The material sequenced was naive CD8+ T cells from PBMCs. The sample's cell subset or site label, decoded: CD45RA+CCR7+. Here the CDR3 is given as CATSRETGKGKLFF. In nucleotides, the sequence is TGTGCCACCAGCAGAGAGACAGGGAAGGGAAAACTGTTTTTT.